This entry lists 15 T cell receptor beta chains sequenced from one sample in a study of blood T cell repertoires in COVID-19. The protocol was immunoSEQ multiplex PCR, while the TCRdb copy is restricted to in-frame clones and leaves out a portion. The sample lists around 16,000 clones; 85% to 90% were seen once. Sequenced material: peripheral blood. The source is a man in his sixties with acute or convalescent COVID-19.

In this sample, this clone turned up once. V and J are TRBV9 and TRBJ1-4; D gene uncertain. The CDR3 runs to 13 residues. Germline lookup yields CDR1 SGDLS and CDR2 YYNGEE. Trimming cost V 0 bases and J 8 bases, with 8 bases left between them. The CDR3 region is CASSVGTQEKLFF. The CDR3 bases are TGTGCCAGCAGCGTAGGGACTCAAGAAAAACTGTTTTTT.

This chain connects TRBV7-3 to TRBJ2-3; possible D gene TRBD2, 5 bases. V lost 8 bases, J lost 2 bases, and 11 bases lay in between. This CDR3 is 13 amino acids long. Per the germline V gene, CDR1 is SGHTA and CDR2 is FQGTGA. The CDR3 DNA sequence: TGTGCCAGCTCAGCGGATTACACAGATACGCAGTATTTT. This translates into CASSADYTDTQYF.

The rearrangement joins TRBV14 to TRBJ2-7; maybe TRBD2 (5 bases). The CDR3 length is 16 residues. Germline CDR1 reads SGHDN; CDR2 reads FVKESK. Trimming stripped 0 bases from V and 3 bases from J, with 15 bases between. In DNA, the CDR3 is TGTGCCAGCAGCCAAGATTCGCGGCTAGCTTACTACGAGCAGTACTTC. This codes for CASSQDSRLAYYEQYF. Based on the CDR3 plus reference TRBV14 and TRBJ2-7, the full variable domain is EAGVTQFPSHSVIEKGQTVTLRCDPISGHDNLYWYRRVMGKEIKFLLHFVKESKQDESGMPNNRFLAERTGGTYSTLKVQPAELEDSGVYFCASSQDSRLAYYEQYFGPGTRLTVT.

The rearrangement links TRBV19 to TRBJ2-1; tentatively, D is TRBD1 (6 bases). CDR3 size: 16 residues. V lost 3 bases and J 5 bases, leaving 17 bases between the germline ends. The germline V gene has CDR1 LNHDA and CDR2 SQIVND (reference sequence). The CDR3 region is CASSMRRQGRNNEQFF. CDR3 coding DNA: TGTGCCAGTAGTATGAGGCGCCAGGGGAGAAACAATGAGCAGTTCTTC. The full variable domain, completed using reference TRBV19 and TRBJ2-1, is DGGITQSPKYLFRKEGQNVTLSCEQNLNHDAMYWYRQDPGQGLRLIYYSQIVNDFQKGDIAEGYSVSREKKESFPLTVTSAQKNPTAFYLCASSMRRQGRNNEQFFGPGTRLTVL.

In its sample, this clone was seen a few times. Here the CDR3 reads CASTGGSYNEQFF. Here the CDR3 DNA reads TGTGCCAGTACCGGGGGTTCCTACAATGAGCAGTTCTTC. The chain combines TRBV19 with TRBJ2-1, with D possibly matching TRBD2 (6 bases). The CDR3 runs to 13 residues. Germline loops: CDR1 LNHDA, CDR2 SQIVND (reference sequence). V shed 7 bases and J shed 1 base, with 8 bases lying between them.

V gene TRBV6-1 combines with J gene TRBJ1-2, with unresolved D. The CDR3 extends over 16 amino acids. Germline values: CDR1 MNHNS, CDR2 SASEGT. With 0 bases removed from V and 2 bases from J, the gap between germline ends came to 13 bases. CDR3 bases: TGTGCCAGCAGTGAAGCCCAGTGGAGACCAAACTATGGCTACACCTTC. Its protein product is CASSEAQWRPNYGYTF.

The V call is TRBV5-8, the J call TRBJ1-2; 7 bases align to TRBD1. Germline V CDR1 and CDR2: SGHTS, YDEGEE. Losses at the gene ends were 4 bases for V and 4 bases for J; bases not matched to a gene: 4. The CDR3 has 13 amino acids. The CDR3 protein is CASSLDRIYGYTF. The CDR3 nucleotides are TGTGCCAGCAGCCTGGACAGGATCTATGGCTACACCTTC.

The V call is TRBV5-1, the J call TRBJ1-2; 8 bases are shared with TRBD1. V was pared by 3 bases and J by 8 bases, with 12 bases of the junction left unmatched. From germline, CDR1 is SGHRS and CDR2 YFSETQ. This CDR3 is 15 amino acids long. In nucleotides, the CDR3 is TGCGCCAGCAGCTCTGGACCGGACAGGGTATACGGCTACACCTTC. Translation: CASSSGPDRVYGYTF. Using reference TRBV5-1 and TRBJ1-2 for the parts outside the CDR3, the full variable domain is KAGVTQTPRYLIKTRGQQVTLSCSPISGHRSVSWYQQTPGQGLQFLFEYFSETQRNKGNFPGRFSGRQFSNSRSEMNVSTLELGDSALYLCASSSGPDRVYGYTFGSGTRLTVV.

By share, this clone ranks as medium-sized. V gene TRBV4-2 combines with J gene TRBJ2-7, with 11 nucleotides matching TRBD2. The CDR3 is made up of 15 amino acids. After removal of 0 bases from V and 4 bases from J, the junction contained 2 bases not matched to a gene. Germline V gene data show CDR1 as LGHNA and CDR2 as YNFKEQ. CDR3 residues: CASSQDTSGSYEQYF. The CDR3 DNA sequence: TGTGCCAGCAGCCAAGATACTAGCGGGAGTTACGAGCAGTACTTC.

This clone was counted only a few times. This chain links TRBV27 with TRBJ1-2; 8 bases fit TRBD1. CDR3 length: 14 amino acids. CDR1 and CDR2 from the germline V gene are MNHEY and SMNVEV (reference sequence). The J segment lost 6 bases and the V segment lost 4 bases, leaving 7 bases of the junction unmatched. The CDR3 loop reads CASSSSGQGNGYTF. The CDR3 nucleotides are TGTGCCAGCAGTTCCTCCGGACAGGGAAATGGCTACACCTTC.

The gene calls are TRBV28 and TRBJ2-7; possible D gene TRBD1, 6 bases. The CDR3 is 14 amino acids. Germline V gene lookup returns CDR1 MDHEN and CDR2 SYDVKM. Trimming took 7 bases from V and 3 from J, leaving 16 bases between them. The CDR3 DNA is TGTGCCAGCACCCCCGGGACATTAGGCTACGAGCAGTACTTC. It encodes CASTPGTLGYEQYF.

The genes are TRBV7-2 and TRBJ2-1, with 13 bases aligning to TRBD2. The CDR3 is made up of 15 amino acids. The V segment lost 7 bases and the J segment 12 bases; nucleotides outside the gene matches: 12. The germline CDR1 and CDR2 sequences are SGHTA and FQGNSA. Written as DNA, the CDR3 is TGTGCCAGCACAGAGGGACTAGCGGGACGAGGAGGGCAGTTCTTC. Its translation: CASTEGLAGRGGQFF.

The chain employs TRBV6-2 or TRBV6-3 and TRBJ1-2; TRBD1 aligns across 7 bases. CDR1 MNHEY and CDR2 SVGEGT come from the germline V gene. This CDR3 region has 12 residues. Germline trimming cut 2 bases from V and 8 bases from J; bases unmatched to any gene: 2. In DNA form, the CDR3 reads TGTGCCAGCAGTTACGGGACAGAGGGCTACACCTTC. It codes for CASSYGTEGYTF.

There are a few counts of this clone. This chain connects TRBV7-9 to TRBJ2-2; 8 bases match TRBD1. Germline V lookup: CDR1 SEHNR, CDR2 FQNEAQ (reference sequence). The CDR3 consists of 15 residues. With 5 bases clipped from V and 4 bases from J, the junction kept 6 bases outside the gene matches. The CDR3 sequence: CASSTPGGVTGELFF. CDR3 nucleotide sequence: TGTGCCAGCAGCACCCCAGGGGGCGTCACCGGGGAGCTGTTTTTT.

The chain employs TRBV28 and TRBJ1-1; D may be TRBD1 (6 bases). The V end lost 6 bases, the J end lost 5 bases, and 7 bases lay between the germline ends. CDR1 and CDR2 (germline): MDHEN, SYDVKM. The CDR3 covers 11 residues. CDR3 region: CASRDRTEAFF. The DNA for the CDR3 is TGTGCCAGCAGGGACAGAACTGAAGCTTTCTTT.